This paragraph covers one TCR beta chain sequence. In the source study's methods: Amplifying reference gene primers gave estimates of nucleated cell counts. Only in-frame clones appear in the TCRdb table, and some are missing; sequencing was by immunoSEQ multiplex PCR. The DNA gave D and trimming, while V, J and clone size come from that table. The table records about 130,000 clones, roughly 86% of them present only once. Germline V CDR1 and CDR2: MNHEY, SVGAGI. This CDR3 has 14 amino acids. The V end lost 7 bases, the J end lost 1 base, and 11 bases lay between the germline ends. The sample belongs to a study of blood T cell repertoires in COVID-19. Overall study context: Sites in the United States, Italy and Spain provided acute and convalescent COVID-19 samples. T cells, B-cell-depleted T cells, or PBMCs supplied cDNA or gDNA.

It was during active infection that Seattle patients were enrolled and then longitudinally followed. The sequencing sample was made of peripheral blood. The chain has TRBV6-5 and TRBJ2-1; D possibly corresponds to TRBD2 (5 bases). This TCR was sampled from a woman in her 70s with COVID-19, enrolled during active disease. The CDR3 protein is CASNWRASYNEQFF. The CDR3 region has the DNA TGTGCCAGCAATTGGCGGGCTTCCTACAATGAGCAGTTCTTC.